A single sample gave rise to the 22 T cell receptor beta chains below, sequenced in a study of beta chain features in type 1 diabetes (dated by TCRdb to the late 2010s). The receptor library was made with the immunoSEQ multiplex PCR assay. The entire isolated RNA was reverse transcribed using the High Capacity cDNA Reverse Transcription Kit, and thus expressed TCRB transcripts were sequenced. The clones in this table, taken by TCRdb from immuneACCESS, are in-frame only. Not every clone is retained; where verified, under half of the shortfall comes from an unresolved V gene, and the cause of the rest is unknown. In this sample the table shows some 900,000 clones, 17% of which occur a single time. The top ten clonotypes cover around 0.02% of the sample. The sample consisted of naive CD4+ T cells from blood. The intended sense of this specimen's cell subset or site label: true naive CD4+ T cells. The receptors derive from a woman aged 18-30 years in good health.

The genes are TRBV6-4 and TRBJ1-3; weak D call: TRBD1 (6 bases). The ends were cut back, 6 bases at V and 0 bases at J, with 18 bases in the middle. Germline values: CDR1 MRHNA, CDR2 SNTAGT. The CDR3 is 17 residues long. In nucleotides, the CDR3 is TGTGCCAGCAGCGATCCGGACAGAACATACTCTGGAAACACCATATATTTT. Amino acid sequence: CASSDPDRTYSGNTIYF.

The chain carries TRBV7-9 and TRBJ2-7; 7 bases line up with TRBD1. The V and J ends lost 6 bases and 3 bases, in that order; junction bases with no gene match: 2. The CDR3 covers 12 residues. CDR1 SEHNR and CDR2 FQNEAQ come from the germline V gene (reference sequence). The CDR3 reads CASSPGGYEQYF. The CDR3 nucleotides read TGTGCCAGCAGTCCAGGGGGCTACGAGCAGTACTTC.

The table lists this clone with a few counts. The chain links TRBV7-6 to TRBJ1-4; TRBD1 matches at 7 bases. The CDR3 consists of 15 residues. V was pared by 5 bases and J by 8 bases, with 11 bases of the junction left unmatched. Germline CDR1 reads SGHVS; CDR2 reads FNYEAQ. The CDR3 nucleotides are TGTGCCAGCAGCACGGGACAGCTGCAGAGCGAAAAACTGTTTTTT. Its translation: CASSTGQLQSEKLFF.

This clone was seen a few times. CDR3 loop: CASSVQTGPRNEQYF. The CDR3 DNA reads TGTGCCAGCAGTGTTCAGACAGGGCCGCGGAACGAGCAGTACTTC. This chain connects TRBV28 to TRBJ2-7, with 7 bases aligning to TRBD1. Germline V gives CDR1 MDHEN, CDR2 SYDVKM. This CDR3 has 15 amino acids. J lost 5 bases, V lost 5 bases, and 12 bases had no gene match. Based on the CDR3 plus reference TRBV28 and TRBJ2-7, the full variable domain is DVKVTQSSRYLVKRTGEKVFLECVQDMDHENMFWYRQDPGLGLRLIYFSYDVKMKEKGDIPEGYSVSREKKERFSLILESASTNQTSMYLCASSVQTGPRNEQYFGPGTRLTVT.

The V and J genes are TRBV5-4 and TRBJ2-5, with D perhaps TRBD2 (7 bases). Trimming shortened V by 4 bases and J by 11 bases, and 21 bases separated the two germline ends. The CDR3 has 14 amino acids. Germline V gene data show CDR1 as SGHNT and CDR2 as YYREEE (reference sequence). The CDR3 coding sequence is TGTGCCAGCAGCCTGACCCGGGGGGCGCTTGAGCAGTACTTC. It codes for CASSLTRGALEQYF.

Of note for this clone: Other DNA variants within this sample encode the same CDR3. CDR3 nucleotides: TGTGCCAGCAGCCCCGGCTCTGGGGCCAACGTCCTGACTTTC. This gives the protein CASSPGSGANVLTF. V is TRBV7-9 and J is TRBJ2-6; no clear D gene. This CDR3 has 14 residues. Per the germline V gene, CDR1 is SEHNR and CDR2 is FQNEAQ (reference sequence). V lost 5 bases, J lost 0 bases, and 5 bases lay in between.

V usage is TRBV7-2 and J usage is TRBJ2-4, with 7 positions matching TRBD2. The CDR3 runs to 15 residues. The V segment lost 6 bases and the J segment 0 bases; nucleotides outside the gene matches: 5. Germline CDR1 SGHTA, CDR2 FQGNSA. CDR3 amino acids: CASRRDYLAKNIQYF. The CDR3 DNA sequence: TGTGCCAGCAGGAGGGACTACCTAGCCAAAAACATTCAGTACTTC.

This clone was seen a handful of times. This sample also contains other DNA sequences that code for the same CDR3. The chain recombines TRBV7-9 with TRBJ2-7, with 7 bases matching TRBD1. After removal of 1 base from V and 4 bases from J, the junction contained 4 bases not matched to a gene. CDR3 size: 14 residues. Germline CDR1 is SEHNR and CDR2 is FQNEAQ (reference sequence). The CDR3 nucleotides read TGTGCCAGCAGCTTAGGACAGGGAATATACGAGCAGTACTTC. Translated: CASSLGQGIYEQYF.

This chain links TRBV29-1 with TRBJ2-7, with 7 positions matching TRBD1. Germline V gives CDR1 SQVTM, CDR2 ANQGSEA. This CDR3 spans 13 amino acids. The V and J ends lost 4 bases and 3 bases, in that order; junction bases with no gene match: 6. DNA for the CDR3: TGCAGCGTTGCCCGGGACAGTAACTACGAGCAGTACTTC. Translation gives CSVARDSNYEQYF.

The rearrangement uses TRBV7-3 and TRBJ1-1, with no clear D. Germline loops: CDR1 SGHTA, CDR2 FQGTGA. The CDR3 is 14 residues long. The V end was cut by 2 bases, the J end by 5 bases, with 12 bases between. CDR3 sequence: CASSLSAGATEAFF. In nucleotides, the CDR3 is TGTGCCAGCAGCTTATCCGCAGGAGCAACTGAAGCTTTCTTT. The full variable domain, with the rest looked up from reference TRBV7-3 and TRBJ1-1, is GAGVSQTPSNKVTEKGKYVELRCDPISGHTALYWYRQSLGQGPEFLIYFQGTGAADDSGLPNDRFFAVRPEGSVSTLKIQRTERGDSAVYLCASSLSAGATEAFFGQGTRLTVV.

As regards this clone: Within the sample, other DNA sequences also encode this same CDR3. The rearrangement links TRBV18 to TRBJ2-5; D unresolved. The CDR3 length is 12 residues. V was trimmed by 2 bases and J by 5 bases, leaving 6 bases between them. Germline V gene data show CDR1 as KGHSH and CDR2 as LQKENI. The CDR3 region has the DNA TGTGCCAGCTCACCAGTTGGTGAGACCCAGTACTTC. Its protein product is CASSPVGETQYF.

The chain recombines TRBV9 with TRBJ2-5, with 11 bases fitting TRBD2. The CDR3 has 16 amino acids. V was pared by 4 bases and J by 2 bases, with 7 bases of the junction left unmatched. CDR1 and CDR2 from the germline V gene are SGDLS and YYNGEE. This CDR3 reads CASSKTGLAEQETQYF. For the CDR3, the DNA is TGTGCCAGCAGCAAGACGGGACTAGCGGAACAAGAGACCCAGTACTTC. Full variable domain (remainder filled in from reference TRBV9 and TRBJ2-5): DSGVTQTPKHLITATGQRVTLRCSPRSGDLSVYWYQQSLDQGLQFLIQYYNGEERAKGNILERFSAQQFPDLHSELNLSSLELGDSALYFCASSKTGLAEQETQYFGPGTRLLVL.

In this sample, this clone turned up a few times. The V and J genes are TRBV4-3 and TRBJ2-7; TRBD1 matches at 9 bases. This CDR3 has 19 residues. Germline CDR1 and CDR2: LGHNA and YSLEER. Germline trimming cut 1 base from V and 4 bases from J; bases unmatched to any gene: 17. The CDR3 DNA sequence: TGCGCCAGCAGCCAAGTGGCGACTGGACAGGGGACGGTCGGGTACGAGCAGTACTTC. Translation: CASSQVATGQGTVGYEQYF.

The chain is built from TRBV7-9 and TRBJ1-2, with a weak D call TRBD1 (6 bases). CDR3 length: 16 amino acids. V was pared by 5 bases and J by 8 bases, with 24 bases between. Germline assignment: CDR1 SEHNR and CDR2 FQNEAQ (reference sequence). The CDR3 is CASSTNPSTGWVGYTF. CDR3 nucleotide sequence: TGTGCCAGCAGCACTAACCCTTCGACAGGCTGGGTCGGCTACACCTTC.

This chain connects TRBV19 to TRBJ2-2; D might be TRBD1 or TRBD2, each matching 5 bases. The length of the CDR3 is 16 residues. Germline CDR1 is LNHDA and CDR2 is SQIVND (reference sequence). V gave up 4 bases and J gave up 0 bases, with 12 bases separating them. This chain's CDR3 is CASSTPGAPNTGELFF. As DNA, the CDR3 is TGTGCCAGTAGTACCCCCGGGGCGCCGAACACCGGGGAGCTGTTTTTT.

The chain recombines TRBV7-9 with TRBJ1-1, with a possible D match to TRBD1 (5 bases). This CDR3 is built from 13 residues. Trimming cost V 4 bases and J 5 bases, with 11 bases left between them. The germline V gene encodes CDR1 SEHNR and CDR2 FQNEAQ (reference sequence). In DNA form, the CDR3 reads TGTGCCAGCAGCTGGGGCCGGCCTACTGAAGCTTTCTTT. This sequence encodes CASSWGRPTEAFF.

This chain joins TRBV19 and TRBJ2-3; 10 bases align to TRBD2. V dropped 7 bases and J dropped 0; count of bases not matched to a gene: 7. Germline V gene data show CDR1 as LNHDA and CDR2 as SQIVND (reference sequence). The CDR3 extends over 16 amino acids. CDR3 region: CASKSGRVLSTDTQYF. As DNA, the CDR3 is TGTGCCAGTAAGAGCGGGAGGGTTTTAAGCACAGATACGCAGTATTTT.

In this sample, this clone turned up a few times. The chain couples TRBV18 to TRBJ1-2; maybe TRBD1 (5 bases). This CDR3 is built from 15 residues. Germline V gene data show CDR1 as KGHSH and CDR2 as LQKENI. Trimming took 5 bases from V and 0 from J, leaving 13 bases between them. CDR3 nucleotides: TGTGCCAGCTCAGCCCGGGACCCGGCTAACTATGGCTACACCTTC. Translating gives CASSARDPANYGYTF.

The CDR3 loop reads CASSESGRENEQFF. DNA of the CDR3: TGTGCCAGCAGCGAAAGCGGGAGAGAGAATGAGCAGTTCTTC. The chain couples TRBV9 to TRBJ2-1; the match to TRBD2 covers 8 bases. Germline lookup yields CDR1 SGDLS and CDR2 YYNGEE. The V gene end was trimmed by 3 bases and the J gene end by 7 bases; junction bases not matched to a gene: 6. CDR3 length: 14 amino acids.

The rearrangement uses TRBV19 and TRBJ1-4; D gene uncertain. This CDR3 comprises 14 residues. V lost 7 bases, J lost 1 base, and 10 bases lay in between. CDR1 is LNHDA, CDR2 SQIVND, per germline (reference sequence). In DNA form, the CDR3 reads TGTGCCAGTAAGGCGGGAGGAACTAATGAAAAACTGTTTTTT. It yields the protein CASKAGGTNEKLFF.

In its sample, this clone was seen a few times. The rearrangement joins TRBV25-1 to TRBJ2-5, with D possibly TRBD2 on 5 matching bases. The germline gives CDR1 MGHDK, CDR2 SYGVNS. Trimming stripped 8 bases from V and 0 bases from J, with 10 bases between. CDR3 length: 13 amino acids. CDR3 loop: CASAGSDQETQYF. The CDR3 DNA reads TGTGCCAGCGCGGGTTCGGACCAAGAGACCCAGTACTTC.

In its sample, this clone was seen a few times. The chain carries TRBV2 and TRBJ1-3; D unresolved. The V end lost 6 bases, the J end lost 3 bases, and 6 bases lay between the germline ends. Per the germline V gene, CDR1 is SNHLY and CDR2 is FYNNEI. The CDR3 has 12 amino acids. The CDR3 protein is CASRIIGNTIYF. CDR3 DNA: TGTGCCAGCAGGATAATTGGAAACACCATATATTTT.